This T cell receptor beta chain was profiled in a study of CD8+ T cells in alopecia areata. For the study at large: Treated patients received severity scores based on the percentage of scalp area affected.

As for treatment: oral pan-JAK inhibitor, 5-10 mg twice daily. Individuals with alopecia areata gave both lesional scalp punch biopsies and peripheral blood for collection. Extraction of RNA preceded its reverse transcription into cDNA, which served as the sequencing template. The data were produced by immunoSEQ multiplex PCR, yet TCRdb's version contains in-frame clones alone and is incomplete. This repertoire shows about 170,000 clones, 58% found once; its top ten account for 15% to 20%. The CDR3 extends over 15 amino acids. Trimming took 1 base from V and 4 from J, leaving 13 bases between them. Per the germline V gene, CDR1 is SGDLS and CDR2 is YYNGEE.

Material: CD4+ T cells sorted from blood, obtained at roughly week 55, from a patient treated with tofacitinib. The receptor's source is a human donor with alopecia areata. The chain combines TRBV9 with TRBJ2-3; D might be TRBD1 (6 bases). Here the CDR3 DNA reads TGTGCCAGCAGCGTAAGGCCAGGGGCGGCAGATACGCAGTATTTT. Protein sequence: CASSVRPGAADTQYF.